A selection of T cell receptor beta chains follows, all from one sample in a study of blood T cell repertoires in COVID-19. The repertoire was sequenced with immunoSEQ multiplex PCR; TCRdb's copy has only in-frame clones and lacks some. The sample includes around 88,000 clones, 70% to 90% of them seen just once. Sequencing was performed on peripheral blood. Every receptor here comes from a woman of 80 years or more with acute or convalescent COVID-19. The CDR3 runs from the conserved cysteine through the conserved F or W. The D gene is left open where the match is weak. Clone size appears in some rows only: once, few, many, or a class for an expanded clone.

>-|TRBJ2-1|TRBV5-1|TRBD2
CASSLSTSGVNEQFF
TGCGCCAGCAGCTTATCGACTAGCGGGGTTAATGAGCAGTTCTTC
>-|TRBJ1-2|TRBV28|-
CASSLNPANYGYTF
TGTGCCAGCAGTTTAAACCCAGCTAACTATGGCTACACCTTC
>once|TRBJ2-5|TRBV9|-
CASSPGQYQETQYF
TGTGCCAGCAGCCCAGGACAATACCAAGAGACCCAGTACTTC
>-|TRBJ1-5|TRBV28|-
CASSFLRRPQHF
TGTGCCAGCAGTTTTCTTCGTAGGCCCCAGCATTTT
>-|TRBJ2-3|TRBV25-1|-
CASGSPMGTDTQYF
TGTGCCAGCGGTTCCCCTATGGGCACAGATACGCAGTATTTT
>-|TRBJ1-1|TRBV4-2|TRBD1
CASSQAAGQENTEAFF
TGTGCCAGCAGCCAAGCCGCGGGACAGGAGAACACTGAAGCTTTCTTT
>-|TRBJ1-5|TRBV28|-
CASSIPAGAQPQHF
TGTGCCAGCAGTATACCGGCGGGGGCTCAGCCCCAGCATTTT
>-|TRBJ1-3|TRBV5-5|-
CASSLGPISGNTIYF
TGTGCCAGCAGCTTGGGGCCGATCTCTGGAAACACCATATATTTT
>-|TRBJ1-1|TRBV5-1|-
CASSSTVDYTEAFF
TGCGCCAGCAGCTCGACAGTCGATTACACTGAAGCTTTCTTT
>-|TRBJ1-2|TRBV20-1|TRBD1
CSARTGYGYTF
TGCAGTGCTAGGACAGGGTATGGCTACACCTTC
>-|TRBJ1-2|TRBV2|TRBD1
CASKQGTGDNYGYTF
TGTGCCAGCAAACAGGGGACAGGGGACAACTATGGCTACACCTTC
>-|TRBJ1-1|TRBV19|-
CASSPRVNTEAFF
TGTGCCAGTAGTCCTCGGGTGAACACTGAAGCTTTCTTT
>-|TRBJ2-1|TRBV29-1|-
CSVQQGHEQFF
TGCAGCGTCCAACAGGGACACGAGCAGTTCTTC
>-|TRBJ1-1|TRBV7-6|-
CASSLGRNTEAFF
TGTGCCAGCAGCCTGGGCCGGAACACTGAAGCTTTCTTT
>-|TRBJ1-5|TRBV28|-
CASRSPAGLTF
TGTGCCTCCAGAAGTCCAGCGGGACTCACATTT
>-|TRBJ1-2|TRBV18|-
CASSPLPSTGNYGYTF
TGTGCCAGCTCACCTTTACCGAGCACAGGAAACTATGGCTACACCTTC
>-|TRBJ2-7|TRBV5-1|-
CASSLGGQLSYEQYF
TGCGCCAGCAGCTTGGGAGGTCAACTCTCCTACGAGCAGTACTTC
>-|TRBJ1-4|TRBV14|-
CASSQDLGRPNEKLFF
TGTGCCAGCAGCCAAGATCTGGGCAGACCAAATGAAAAACTGTTTTTT
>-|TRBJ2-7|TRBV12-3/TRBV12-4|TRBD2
CASSRGGEQYF
TGTGCCAGCAGCCGGGGGGGCGAGCAGTACTTC
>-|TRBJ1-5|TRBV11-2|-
CASSLGGVNQPQHF
TGTGCCAGCAGCTTAGGGGGGGTTAATCAGCCCCAGCATTTT
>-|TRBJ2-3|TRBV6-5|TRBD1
CASSYRSGTGMDTQYF
TGTGCCAGCAGTTACCGATCCGGGACAGGGATGGATACGCAGTATTTT
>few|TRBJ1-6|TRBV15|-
CATSRDAGRNSPLHF
TGTGCCACCAGCAGAGATGCGGGGCGGAATTCACCCCTCCACTTT
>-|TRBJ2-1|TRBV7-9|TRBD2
CASSTGTSGGAVPYNEQFF
TGTGCCAGCAGCACCGGGACTAGCGGGGGTGCGGTTCCCTACAATGAGCAGTTCTTC
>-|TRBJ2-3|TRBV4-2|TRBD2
CASSQALAGGGGPDTQYF
TGTGCCAGCAGCCAAGCATTAGCGGGAGGAGGGGGGCCAGATACGCAGTATTTT
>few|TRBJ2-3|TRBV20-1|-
CSASGQGQYF
TGCAGTGCTAGTGGTCAGGGGCAGTATTTT
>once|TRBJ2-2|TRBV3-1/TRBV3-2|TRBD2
CASSQESSSGGWRNTGELFF
TGTGCCAGCAGCCAAGAATCGTCTAGCGGGGGTTGGCGGAACACCGGGGAGCTGTTTTTT
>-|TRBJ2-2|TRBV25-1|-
CASSEIWTVTNTGELFF
TGTGCCAGCAGTGAAATATGGACAGTTACGAACACCGGGGAGCTGTTTTTT
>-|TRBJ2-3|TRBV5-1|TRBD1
CASSFAGGNTDTQYF
TGCGCCAGCAGCTTCGCAGGGGGAAACACAGATACGCAGTATTTT
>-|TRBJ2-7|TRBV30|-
CAWSRWEGGEQYF
TGTGCCTGGAGTCGTTGGGAAGGGGGCGAGCAGTACTTC
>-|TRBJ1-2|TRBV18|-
CASSPPIMDSNPNYGYTF
TGTGCCAGCTCACCACCTATCATGGACAGTAATCCTAACTATGGCTACACCTTC
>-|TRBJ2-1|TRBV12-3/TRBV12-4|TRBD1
CASSILQGKQFF
TGTGCCAGCAGTATCCTACAGGGGAAGCAGTTCTTC
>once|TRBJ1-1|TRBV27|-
CASSTHGVYTEAFF
TGTGCCAGCAGTACCCACGGGGTTTACACTGAAGCTTTCTTT
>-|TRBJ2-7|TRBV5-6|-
CASSLRGSGYEQYF
TGTGCCAGCAGCTTAAGGGGGTCAGGGTACGAGCAGTACTTC
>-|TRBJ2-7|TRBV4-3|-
CASSQDLRERQYF
TGCGCCAGCAGCCAAGATCTCCGGGAGAGGCAGTACTTC
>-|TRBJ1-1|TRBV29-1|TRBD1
CSVGLHDRASEAFF
TGCAGCGTGGGGTTACACGACAGGGCGTCTGAAGCTTTCTTT
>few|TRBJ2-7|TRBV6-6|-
CASSPRGGSSYEQYF
TGTGCCAGCAGCCCCCGCGGAGGGTCGTCCTACGAGCAGTACTTC
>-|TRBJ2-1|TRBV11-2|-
CATSGLSYNEQFF
TGTGCCACCTCAGGGTTGTCCTACAATGAGCAGTTCTTC
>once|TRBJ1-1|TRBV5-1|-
CASSLAIGVAEAFF
TGCGCCAGCAGCTTGGCCATAGGGGTGGCTGAAGCTTTCTTT
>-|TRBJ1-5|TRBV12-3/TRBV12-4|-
CASSLTDQPQHF
TGTGCCAGCAGTTTGACAGATCAGCCCCAGCATTTT
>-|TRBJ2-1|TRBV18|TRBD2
CASSPGTSGRVPNNEQFF
TGTGCCAGCTCACCCGGGACTAGCGGGAGGGTCCCCAACAATGAGCAGTTCTTC
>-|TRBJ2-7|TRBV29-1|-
CSAEGVSYEQYF
TGCAGCGCGGAAGGGGTTTCCTACGAGCAGTACTTC
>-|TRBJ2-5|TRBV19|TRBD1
CASSIFWTGIFQETQYF
TGTGCCAGTAGTATTTTCTGGACAGGCATCTTTCAAGAGACCCAGTACTTC